These 8 T cell receptor beta chains share one sample of origin, sequenced in a study of neoadjuvant anti-PD-1 for oral cavity cancer. TCRdb's table, derived via immunoSEQ multiplex PCR, lists solely in-frame clones and lacks some. The table includes about 6,900 clones, around 74% detected once. The starting material was PBMCs, obtained before nivolumab (anti-PD-1) treatment. The source is a person aged 40 to 85 with oral cavity squamous cell carcinoma.

This clone was seen a single time. The chain is built from TRBV5-1 and TRBJ1-1; no reliable D call. Germline CDR1 SGHRS, CDR2 YFSETQ. The V end was cut by 5 bases, the J end by 1 base, with 12 bases between. The CDR3 is 14 residues long. CDR3 bases: TGCGCCAGCAGTTCAAAGGTCGCGAACACTGAAGCTTTCTTT. Translation gives CASSSKVANTEAFF. The variable domain in full, with the rest retrieved from reference TRBV5-1 and TRBJ1-1, is KAGVTQTPRYLIKTRGQQVTLSCSPISGHRSVSWYQQTPGQGLQFLFEYFSETQRNKGNFPGRFSGRQFSNSRSEMNVSTLELGDSALYLCASSSKVANTEAFFGQGTRLTVV.

The chain joins TRBV5-1 to TRBJ1-3; 9 bases align to TRBD1. Trimming at V came to 4 bases and at J to 2 bases, leaving 4 bases not matched to a gene. CDR1 is SGHRS, CDR2 YFSETQ, per germline. There are 15 residues in the CDR3. The CDR3 here is CASSPGTGPGNTIYF. CDR3 DNA: TGCGCCAGCAGCCCCGGGACAGGGCCTGGAAACACCATATATTTT.

The chain employs TRBV10-3 and TRBJ2-6; D is perhaps TRBD1 (6 bases). There are 16 residues in the CDR3. Germline V gene sequence: CDR1 ENHRY, CDR2 SYGVKD. Trimming left V 6 bases short and J 0 bases short, with 12 bases between. CDR3 in amino acids: CAISRDITSGANVLTF. CDR3 DNA: TGTGCCATCAGCCGGGACATTACCTCTGGGGCCAACGTCCTGACTTTC.

CDR3 in amino acids: CASSELGIEKLFF. DNA of the CDR3: TGTGCCAGCAGTGAGTTAGGAATTGAAAAACTGTTTTTT. This rearrangement joins TRBV2 to TRBJ1-4; D not resolved. Trimming removed 3 bases from V and 7 bases from J, with 9 bases in between. The CDR3 has 13 residues. CDR1 is SNHLY and CDR2 is FYNNEI in the germline V gene.

The J gene is TRBJ2-6, the V gene TRBV7-2, with a tentative D call TRBD1 (6 bases). V lost 5 bases and J 1 base, leaving 15 bases between the germline ends. This CDR3 spans 17 amino acids. In germline, CDR1 is SGHTA, CDR2 FQGNSA. The CDR3, as DNA: TGTGCCAGCAGCCCCAGGGGCAGGGCTTCTGGGGCCAACGTCCTGACTTTC. Translated: CASSPRGRASGANVLTF.

The chain has TRBV29-1 and TRBJ1-2; D gene ambiguous. This CDR3 region has 14 residues. Germline V gene sequence: CDR1 SQVTM, CDR2 ANQGSEA. The V and J ends lost 6 bases and 5 bases respectively, with 19 bases between them. CDR3 sequence (DNA): TGCAGCGTCGGTATTGTGGGAGGAGGGTATGGCTACACCTTC. This codes for CSVGIVGGGYGYTF. Together with reference TRBV29-1 and TRBJ1-2, the CDR3 gives the full variable domain: SAVISQKPSRDICQRGTSLTIQCQVDSQVTMMFWYRQQPGQSLTLIATANQGSEATYESGFVIDKFPISRPNLTFSTLTVSNMSPEDSSIYLCSVGIVGGGYGYTFGSGTRLTVV.

The rearrangement joins TRBV7-7 to TRBJ2-1; 14 bases map to TRBD2. The germline gives CDR1 SSHAT, CDR2 FNYEAQ (reference sequence). Trimming at V came to 5 bases and at J to 7 bases, leaving 4 bases not matched to a gene. The CDR3 sequence is 15 residues long. This chain's CDR3 is CASSPGLAGVNEQFF. The CDR3 nucleotides read TGTGCCAGCAGCCCGGGACTAGCGGGGGTAAATGAGCAGTTCTTC.

The chain recombines TRBV4-3 with TRBJ1-6; tentative D call: TRBD1 (5 bases). V shed 4 bases and J shed 8 bases, with 18 bases lying between them. Germline assignment: CDR1 LGHNA and CDR2 YSLEER. The CDR3 has 16 amino acids. The CDR3 coding sequence is TGCGCCAGCAGCCGGGGACCGGCCGGGGAATATTCACCCCTCCACTTT. Protein product: CASSRGPAGEYSPLHF.